This T cell receptor beta chain was documented in a study of T cell changes during pregnancy in multiple sclerosis. This CDR3 has 16 residues. The germline V gene has CDR1 LGHNT and CDR2 FRNRAP. Unmatched junction bases numbered 9, after V lost 0 bases and J lost 7 bases. Clones were read by immunoSEQ multiplex PCR, and TCRdb kept only the in-frame ones, dropping some. The sample lists more than 80,000 clones; approximately 90% were seen once. The TCR sequence derives from a female donor with multiple sclerosis, enrolled in a pregnancy study. This sequence joins TRBV12-5 and TRBJ2-1, with 7 positions matching TRBD2. This specimen consisted of peripheral blood, obtained after pregnancy. Written as DNA, the CDR3 is TGTGCTAGTGGTTTGGTACTGGCGGGAGAAGGAAATGAGCAGTTCTTC. Its translation is CASGLVLAGEGNEQFF.